A single sample is the source of the 5 T cell receptor beta chains below, sequenced in a study of CD8+ T cells in alopecia areata. In each case, RNA was isolated and then reverse transcribed into cDNA as the sequencing template. Profiled with immunoSEQ multiplex PCR; TCRdb holds only in-frame clones, not every one. The data hold tens of thousands of clones, with roughly 60% observed a single time. CD4+ cells belonging to five patients, who were in the biomarker study, were further sorted into CD25+CD127- cells. Sequenced material: CD4+ Tregs sorted from blood. The receptors were gathered from a human donor with alopecia areata.

This chain links TRBV7-9 with TRBJ1-1; D call uncertain. The V and J ends lost 7 bases and 2 bases respectively, with 5 bases between them. Germline V CDR1 and CDR2: SEHNR, FQNEAQ (reference sequence). This CDR3 is 11 amino acids long. The CDR3 sequence: CASNRNTEAFF. DNA of the CDR3: TGTGCCAGCAATCGTAACACTGAAGCTTTCTTT. The whole variable domain, remainder taken from reference TRBV7-9 and TRBJ1-1, is DTGVSQNPRHKITKRGQNVTFRCDPISEHNRLYWYRQTLGQGPEFLTYFQNEAQLEKSRLLSDRFSAERPKGSFSTLEIQRTEQGDSAMYLCASNRNTEAFFGQGTRLTVV.

J is TRBJ2-7 and V is TRBV28; 8 nucleotides line up with TRBD1. There are 15 residues in the CDR3. CDR1 is MDHEN, CDR2 SYDVKM, per germline. V dropped 5 bases and J dropped 2; count of bases not matched to a gene: 8. For the CDR3, the DNA is TGTGCCAGCAGTGCATCAGGGGGCGCAGCCTACGAGCAGTACTTC. Its translation: CASSASGGAAYEQYF.

V and J are TRBV6-4 and TRBJ2-7; 10 bases align to TRBD1. V shed 2 bases and J 6 bases; nucleotides not matched to a gene: 10. The CDR3 runs to 16 residues. The V gene's germline CDR1 is MRHNA and CDR2 SNTAGT. In nucleotides, the CDR3 is TGTGCCAGCAGTGACCGCCGGGACAGGGGACTGGTCGAGCAGTACTTC. Its protein is CASSDRRDRGLVEQYF.

The chain recombines TRBV19 with TRBJ2-3, with 10 bases identical to TRBD2. J gave up 2 bases and V 3 bases, and 5 bases lay outside the gene matches. CDR1 is LNHDA and CDR2 is SQIVND in the germline V gene (reference sequence). The CDR3 has 16 residues. The CDR3 spells CASSITAGGFTDTQYF. CDR3 DNA: TGTGCCAGTAGTATCACAGCGGGGGGGTTCACAGATACGCAGTATTTT.

V and J are TRBV4-3 and TRBJ1-1; 9 positions agree with TRBD1. The junction had 6 bases not matched to a gene; V was cut back by 0 bases and J by 1 base. This CDR3 has 17 residues. The V gene's germline CDR1 is LGHNA and CDR2 YSLEER. The CDR3 sequence is CASSQDRVTGGNTEAFF. CDR3 coding DNA: TGCGCCAGCAGCCAAGACAGAGTGACAGGGGGGAACACTGAAGCTTTCTTT.